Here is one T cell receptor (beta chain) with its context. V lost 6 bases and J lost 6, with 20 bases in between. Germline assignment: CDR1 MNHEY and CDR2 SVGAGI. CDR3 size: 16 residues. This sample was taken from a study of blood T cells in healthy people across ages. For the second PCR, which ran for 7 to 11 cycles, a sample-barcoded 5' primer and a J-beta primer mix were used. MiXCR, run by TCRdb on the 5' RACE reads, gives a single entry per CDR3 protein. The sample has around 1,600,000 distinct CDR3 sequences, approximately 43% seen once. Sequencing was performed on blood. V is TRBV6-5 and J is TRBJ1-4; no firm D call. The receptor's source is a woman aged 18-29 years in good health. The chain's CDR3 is CASRPEVRGWDEKLFF. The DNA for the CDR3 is TGTGCCAGCAGACCCGAGGTTCGAGGGTGGGATGAAAAACTGTTTTTT.